This T cell receptor beta chain was found in a study of control samples from healthy donors and cancer patients. Assay used: immunoSEQ multiplex PCR; TCRdb lists only in-frame clones, some missing. Found here are tens of thousands of clones, 85% to 95% of them singletons; the top ten hold 2% to 2.5%. Germline-derived CDR1 and CDR2 are SGHNT and YYREEE (reference sequence). V lost 4 bases and J lost 7; bases outside the gene matches: 10. This CDR3 region has 16 residues. The rearrangement joins TRBV5-4 to TRBJ2-1; 11 bases match TRBD2. Material: blood. The clonotype originates from a man aged 25-45 years in good health. This chain's CDR3 is CASSAEGLAVTNEQFF. The CDR3 DNA reads TGTGCCAGCAGCGCTGAGGGACTAGCGGTGACGAATGAGCAGTTCTTC.